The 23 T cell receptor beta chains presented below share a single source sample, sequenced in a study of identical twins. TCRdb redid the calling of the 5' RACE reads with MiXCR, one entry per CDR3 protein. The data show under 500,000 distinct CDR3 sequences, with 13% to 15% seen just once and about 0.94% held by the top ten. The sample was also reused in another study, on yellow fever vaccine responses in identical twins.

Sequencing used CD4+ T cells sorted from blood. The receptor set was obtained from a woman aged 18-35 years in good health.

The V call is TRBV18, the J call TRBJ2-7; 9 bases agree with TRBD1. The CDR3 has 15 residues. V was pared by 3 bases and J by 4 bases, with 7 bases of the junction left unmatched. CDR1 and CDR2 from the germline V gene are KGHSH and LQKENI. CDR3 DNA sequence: TGTGCCAGCTCACCGGGACAGGGTCGCGAGTACGAGCAGTACTTC. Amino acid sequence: CASSPGQGREYEQYF. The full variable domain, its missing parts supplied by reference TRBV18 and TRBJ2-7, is NAGVMQNPRHLVRRRGQEARLRCSPMKGHSHVYWYRQLPEEGLKFMVYLQKENIIDESGMPKERFSAEFPKEGPSILRIQQVVRGDSAAYFCASSPGQGREYEQYFGPGTRLTVT.

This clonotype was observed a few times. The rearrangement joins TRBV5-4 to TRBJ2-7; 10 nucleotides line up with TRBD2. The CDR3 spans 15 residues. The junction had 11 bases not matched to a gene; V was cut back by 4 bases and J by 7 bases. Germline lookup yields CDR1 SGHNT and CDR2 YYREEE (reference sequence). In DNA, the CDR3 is TGTGCCAGCAGCCCACCAGCGGGAGGGCCTTTAGAGCAGTACTTC. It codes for CASSPPAGGPLEQYF.

The CDR3 loop reads CSARDWPQAGQGNEQFF. The CDR3 DNA reads TGCAGTGCTAGAGATTGGCCTCAAGCGGGACAGGGCAATGAGCAGTTCTTC. The chain employs TRBV20-1 and TRBJ2-1, with TRBD1 matching 9 bases. The length of the CDR3 is 17 residues. In germline, CDR1 is DFQATT, CDR2 SNEGSKA (reference sequence). The V gene end was trimmed by 0 bases and the J gene end by 6 bases; junction bases not matched to a gene: 12.

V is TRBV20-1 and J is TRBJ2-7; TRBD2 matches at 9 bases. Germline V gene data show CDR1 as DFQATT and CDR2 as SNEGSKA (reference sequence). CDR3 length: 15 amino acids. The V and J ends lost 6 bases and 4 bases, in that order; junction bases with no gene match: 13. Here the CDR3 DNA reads TGCAGTGCCAAAGATGCTAGCGGGAATGGTTACGAGCAGTACTTC. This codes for CSAKDASGNGYEQYF.

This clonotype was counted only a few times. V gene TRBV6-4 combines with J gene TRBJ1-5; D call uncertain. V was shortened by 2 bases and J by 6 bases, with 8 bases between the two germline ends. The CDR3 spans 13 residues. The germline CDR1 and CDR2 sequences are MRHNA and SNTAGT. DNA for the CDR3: TGTGCCAGCAGTGACAGAGTAGGTCAGCCCCAGCATTTT. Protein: CASSDRVGQPQHF.

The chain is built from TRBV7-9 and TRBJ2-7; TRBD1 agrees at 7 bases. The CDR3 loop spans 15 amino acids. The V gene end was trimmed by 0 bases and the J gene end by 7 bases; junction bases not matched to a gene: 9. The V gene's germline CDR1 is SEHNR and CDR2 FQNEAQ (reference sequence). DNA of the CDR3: TGTGCCAGCAGCTTAGCCGGGACAGCCCCTCGGGAGCAGTACTTC. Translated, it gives CASSLAGTAPREQYF.

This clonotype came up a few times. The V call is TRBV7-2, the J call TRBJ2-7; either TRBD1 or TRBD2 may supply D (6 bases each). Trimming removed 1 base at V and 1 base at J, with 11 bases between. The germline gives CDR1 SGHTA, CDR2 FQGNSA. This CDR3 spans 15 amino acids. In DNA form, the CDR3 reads TGTGCCAGCAGCTTAGTAGGGGGGCTATCCTACGAGCAGTACTTC. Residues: CASSLVGGLSYEQYF.

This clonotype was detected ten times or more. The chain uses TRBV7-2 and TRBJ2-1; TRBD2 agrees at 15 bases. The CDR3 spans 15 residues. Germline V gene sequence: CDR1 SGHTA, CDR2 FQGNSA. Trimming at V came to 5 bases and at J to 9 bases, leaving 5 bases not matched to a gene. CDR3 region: CASSVGLAGGGEQFF. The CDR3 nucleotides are TGTGCCAGCAGCGTGGGACTAGCGGGAGGCGGTGAGCAGTTCTTC.

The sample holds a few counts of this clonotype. The CDR3 DNA sequence: TGTGCCAGCAGCTCCTCAAAGACTGGAGCGGGGGGTTCCAATGAGCAGTTCTTC. This encodes CASSSSKTGAGGSNEQFF. The chain recombines TRBV7-3 with TRBJ2-1; 9 nucleotides line up with TRBD2. Germline CDR1 and CDR2: SGHTA and FQGTGA. V was pared by 4 bases and J by 6 bases, with 16 bases of the junction left unmatched. The CDR3 length is 18 residues.

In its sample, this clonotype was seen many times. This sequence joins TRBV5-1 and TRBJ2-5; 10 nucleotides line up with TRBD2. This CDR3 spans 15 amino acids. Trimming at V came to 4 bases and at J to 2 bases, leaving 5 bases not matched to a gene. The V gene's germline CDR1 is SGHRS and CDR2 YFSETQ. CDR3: CASSRLLAGQETQYF. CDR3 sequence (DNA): TGCGCCAGCAGCCGCCTACTAGCGGGGCAAGAGACCCAGTACTTC.

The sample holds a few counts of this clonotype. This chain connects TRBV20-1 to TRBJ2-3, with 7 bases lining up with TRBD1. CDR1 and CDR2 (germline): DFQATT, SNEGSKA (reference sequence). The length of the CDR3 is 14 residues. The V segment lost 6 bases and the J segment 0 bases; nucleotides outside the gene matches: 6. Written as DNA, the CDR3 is TGCAGTGCCGAAAGGGACAGCAGCACAGATACGCAGTATTTT. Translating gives CSAERDSSTDTQYF.

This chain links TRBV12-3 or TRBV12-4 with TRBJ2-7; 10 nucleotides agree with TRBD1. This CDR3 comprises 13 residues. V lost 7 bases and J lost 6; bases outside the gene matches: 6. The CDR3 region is CASTRGQGSEQYF. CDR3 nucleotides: TGTGCCAGCACGAGGGGACAGGGGTCCGAGCAGTACTTC.

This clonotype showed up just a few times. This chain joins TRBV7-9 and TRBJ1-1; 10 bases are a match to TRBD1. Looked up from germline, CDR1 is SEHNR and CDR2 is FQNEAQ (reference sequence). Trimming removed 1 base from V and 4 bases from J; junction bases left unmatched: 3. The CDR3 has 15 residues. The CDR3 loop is CASSLGDRGGTEAFF. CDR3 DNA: TGTGCCAGCAGCTTAGGGGACAGGGGTGGCACTGAAGCTTTCTTT.

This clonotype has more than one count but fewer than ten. The CDR3 here is CASSLQVSGNTIYF. The CDR3 DNA is TGTGCCAGCAGCTTACAGGTCTCTGGAAACACCATATATTTT. The chain couples TRBV6-2 or TRBV6-3 to TRBJ1-3; tentative D call: TRBD1 (5 bases). The V gene lost 6 bases and the J gene lost 0 bases, with 9 bases spanning the gap. Germline V lookup: CDR1 MNHEY, CDR2 SVGEGT. The CDR3 contains 14 residues.

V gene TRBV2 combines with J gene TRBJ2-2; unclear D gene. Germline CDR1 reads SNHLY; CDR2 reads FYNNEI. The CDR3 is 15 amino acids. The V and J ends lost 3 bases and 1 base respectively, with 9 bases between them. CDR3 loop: CASSDFAVNTGELFF. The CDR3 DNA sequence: TGTGCCAGCAGTGACTTTGCTGTGAACACCGGGGAGCTGTTTTTT.

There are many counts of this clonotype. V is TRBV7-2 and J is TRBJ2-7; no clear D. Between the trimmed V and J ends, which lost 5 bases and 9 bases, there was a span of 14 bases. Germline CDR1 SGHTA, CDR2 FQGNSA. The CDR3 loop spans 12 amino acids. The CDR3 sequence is CASSPDSHTQYF. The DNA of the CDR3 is TGTGCCAGCAGCCCCGATAGTCACACGCAGTACTTC.

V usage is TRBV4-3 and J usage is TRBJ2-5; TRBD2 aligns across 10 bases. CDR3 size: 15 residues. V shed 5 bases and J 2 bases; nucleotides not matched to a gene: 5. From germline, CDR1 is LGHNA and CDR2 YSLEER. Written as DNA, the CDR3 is TGCGCCAGCAGCTTCGGACTAGCGGATCAAGAGACCCAGTACTTC. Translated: CASSFGLADQETQYF.

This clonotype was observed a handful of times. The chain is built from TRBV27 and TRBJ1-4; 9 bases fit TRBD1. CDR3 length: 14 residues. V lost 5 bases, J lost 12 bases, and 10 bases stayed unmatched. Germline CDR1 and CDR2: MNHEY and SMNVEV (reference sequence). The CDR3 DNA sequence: TGTGCCAGCAGTCCCCGGGACAGGGCGTCGGAACTGTTTTTT. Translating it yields CASSPRDRASELFF.

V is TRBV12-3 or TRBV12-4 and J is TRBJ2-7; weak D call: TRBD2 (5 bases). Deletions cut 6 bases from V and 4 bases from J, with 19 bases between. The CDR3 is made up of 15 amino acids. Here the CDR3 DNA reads TGTGCCAGCAGCCACCTCGGGGTACTAGAGTACGAGCAGTACTTC. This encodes CASSHLGVLEYEQYF.

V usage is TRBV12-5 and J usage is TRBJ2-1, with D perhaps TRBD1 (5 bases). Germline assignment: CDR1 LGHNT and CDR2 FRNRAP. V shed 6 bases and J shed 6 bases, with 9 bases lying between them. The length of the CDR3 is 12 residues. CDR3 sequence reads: CASGPDSNEQFF. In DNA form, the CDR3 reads TGTGCTAGTGGCCCAGACAGCAATGAGCAGTTCTTC.

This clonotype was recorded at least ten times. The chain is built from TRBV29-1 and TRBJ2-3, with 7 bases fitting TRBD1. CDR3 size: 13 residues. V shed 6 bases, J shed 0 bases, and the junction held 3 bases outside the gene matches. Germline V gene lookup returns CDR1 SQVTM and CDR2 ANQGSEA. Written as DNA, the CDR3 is TGCAGCGTCGAGACAGGGAGCACAGATACGCAGTATTTT. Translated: CSVETGSTDTQYF.

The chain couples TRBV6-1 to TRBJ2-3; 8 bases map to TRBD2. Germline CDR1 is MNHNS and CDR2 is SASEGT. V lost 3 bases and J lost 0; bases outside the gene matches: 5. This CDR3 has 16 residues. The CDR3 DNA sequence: TGTGCCAGCAGTGACCAGAGCGGGAGAAGCACAGATACGCAGTATTTT. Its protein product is CASSDQSGRSTDTQYF.

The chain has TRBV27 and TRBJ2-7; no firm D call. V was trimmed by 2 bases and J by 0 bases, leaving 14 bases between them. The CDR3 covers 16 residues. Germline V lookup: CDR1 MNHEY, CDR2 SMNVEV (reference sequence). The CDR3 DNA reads TGTGCCAGCAGTTTACAACTGACAAGGAGCTCCTACGAGCAGTACTTC. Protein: CASSLQLTRSSYEQYF.